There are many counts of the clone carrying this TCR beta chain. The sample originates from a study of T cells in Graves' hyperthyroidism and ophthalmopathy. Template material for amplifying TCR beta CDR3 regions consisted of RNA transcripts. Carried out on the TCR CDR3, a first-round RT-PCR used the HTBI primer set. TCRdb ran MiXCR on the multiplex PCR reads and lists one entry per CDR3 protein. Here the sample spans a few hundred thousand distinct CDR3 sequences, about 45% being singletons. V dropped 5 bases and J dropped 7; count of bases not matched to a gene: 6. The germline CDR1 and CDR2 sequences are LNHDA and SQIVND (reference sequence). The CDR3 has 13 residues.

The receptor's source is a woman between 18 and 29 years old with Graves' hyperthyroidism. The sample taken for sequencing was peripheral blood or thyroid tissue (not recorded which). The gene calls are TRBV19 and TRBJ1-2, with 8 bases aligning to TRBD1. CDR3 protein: CASSPDRAFGYTF. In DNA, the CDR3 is TGTGCCAGTAGTCCGGACAGGGCGTTTGGCTACACCTTC.